This entry describes one T cell receptor (beta chain). Its antigen is currently not known. Nothing much larger sits one base from this clone, and base qualities are not available. At diagnosis, tumor, uninvolved tumor-adjacent lung and peripheral blood were collected and then preserved as a mix of FFPE and fresh-frozen material. For TCR repertoire profiling, the blood samples were analyzed as peripheral blood mononuclear cells. This record comes from a study of T cells in localized non-small cell lung cancer (dated by TCRdb to 2020 to 2021). About the study as a whole: T cell repertoires of about 230 early-stage NSCLC patients were analyzed, with tumors being compared against uninvolved tumor-adjacent lungs. The cohort consisted of approximately 240 treatment-naive NSCLC patients whose localized lung tumors had been resected. Of the NSCLC patients, around 130 were male and approximately 110 were female, and the mean age was approximately 64 years. General study outcomes and caveats: Because the study design was exploratory, TCR variables were selected using unadjusted p-values without false-discovery rate correction. Uninvolved tumor-adjacent lung showed the highest T cell clonality, higher than tumor, which suggests more focused antigenic responses in the uninvolved tumor-adjacent lung. A median of about 55 of the top 100 tumor clones were detected in paired uninvolved adjacent lung, and some 29 of these tumor clones were also found among the top 100 clones of the paired uninvolved adjacent lung. Higher T cell density in blood was associated with longer overall survival, whereas higher clonality in adjacent lung was associated with shorter survival. Because multi-region sequencing of the tumors was not done, intratumor heterogeneity could not be ruled out.

TCR beta CDR3 regions were sequenced from DNA using the immunoSEQ Assay. The original pipeline was this. To compute T cell density, TCR beta template counts were normalized to usable DNA, which was estimated by amplifying housekeeping genes. Using the preseqR package, richness was estimated by extrapolating to 120,000 templates for tissue samples and 400,000 templates for PBMC samples. Clonality was taken to be one minus Pielou's evenness. Differential abundance testing on productive amino-acid clonotypes, with a minimum total count of 5 and an alpha of 0.1, was used to identify tissue-enriched TCRs. The Jaccard Index and the Morisita Overlap Index were used to measure repertoire overlap between compartments. GLIPH grouped TCR beta CDR3s together with public tetramer-defined viral CDR3s, and a viral motif had to include at least three viral sequences and show V-gene enrichment. Drawn from immuneACCESS, this table holds only the in-frame rearrangements with V and J called that TCRdb kept. Clones are partly lost; checked studies trace under half to an unresolved V gene and leave the rest unexplained. Clonal size and the V and J genes are those of that table, whereas D and trimming came from the DNA. The sample data list 100,000 to 150,000 clones, and around 90% of these were observed just once. The ten biggest clones cover over 1.5% of the sample.

Clipping removes 5 bases from V and 5 bases from J, with 15 as the unmatched junction base count. The CDR3 covers 17 residues, taking in both the cysteine and the phenylalanine. This entry keeps only the CDR3 DNA: 51 bases, framed from base 1. CDR1 and CDR2 were assigned from the germline V gene (reference sequence) as MNHEY and SMNVEV. The specimen was peripheral blood, collected before any cancer treatment. The V and J segments used are TRBV27 and TRBJ2-7, and 10 junctional nucleotides match TRBD2. The TCR originated in a female donor of 60 years or more with stage I lung adenocarcinoma. In nucleotide form, the sequence is TGTGCCAGCAGTATAGATAAGGCTAGCGGGAGTATCCACGAGCAGTACTTC. Translated, it reads CASSIDKASGSIHEQYF.